What follows are 18 T cell receptor beta chains derived from one specimen sequenced in a study of PD-1 blockade in mismatch repair-deficient tumors. Using immunoSEQ multiplex PCR, the repertoire was profiled, and TCRdb retains in-frame clones only, with some absent. Of fewer than 100,000 clones listed, about 84% are singletons. The source material was peripheral blood, sampled 12 weeks after starting pembrolizumab. The receptors here all came from an adult with mismatch repair-deficient cancer.

This clone appeared a few times. V gene TRBV18 combines with J gene TRBJ1-2, with D possibly being TRBD1 (5 bases). The CDR3 has 14 amino acids. CDR1 and CDR2 from the germline V gene are KGHSH and LQKENI. V was cut by 2 bases and J by 6 bases, with 13 bases left in between. CDR3 in amino acids: CASSPTGPGDGYTF. CDR3 coding DNA: TGTGCCAGCTCACCAACGGGGCCCGGCGATGGCTACACCTTC. The full variable domain, with the rest looked up from reference TRBV18 and TRBJ1-2, is NAGVMQNPRHLVRRRGQEARLRCSPMKGHSHVYWYRQLPEEGLKFMVYLQKENIIDESGMPKERFSAEFPKEGPSILRIQQVVRGDSAAYFCASSPTGPGDGYTFGSGTRLTVV.

The CDR3 nucleotides read TGTGCCAGCAGCTTAGTAGGAGGGGACGCCAAAAACATTCAGTACTTC. Protein: CASSLVGGDAKNIQYF. The V gene is TRBV11-3, the J gene TRBJ2-4, with D maybe TRBD2 (6 bases). From germline, CDR1 is SGHNT and CDR2 YENEEA. V lost 1 base and J 1 base, leaving 11 bases between the germline ends. The CDR3 has 16 residues.

This chain links TRBV6-1 with TRBJ1-4; 9 bases line up with TRBD1. CDR1 MNHNS and CDR2 SASEGT come from the germline V gene. The CDR3 runs 15 residues. V was clipped by 1 base and J by 8 bases; unmatched bases: 5. CDR3 protein: CASSEVWDRVEKLFF. CDR3 bases: TGTGCCAGCAGTGAAGTATGGGACAGGGTGGAAAAACTGTTTTTT.

The chain uses TRBV5-6 and TRBJ2-4; D uncertain. V lost 0 bases, J lost 0 bases, and 10 bases lay in between. There are 16 residues in the CDR3. Germline values: CDR1 SGHDT, CDR2 YYEEEE. CDR3 sequence (DNA): TGTGCCAGCAGCTTGGCTCGGGCCGTAGCCAAAAACATTCAGTACTTC. Amino acids: CASSLARAVAKNIQYF.

The genes are TRBV6-5 and TRBJ2-7; maybe TRBD2 (5 bases). The CDR3 has 14 residues. V lost 0 bases and J 5 bases, leaving 11 bases between the germline ends. CDR1 and CDR2 from the germline V gene are MNHEY and SVGAGI. In DNA form, the CDR3 reads TGTGCCAGCAGTTACTCGAAGAGAGGGAACGAGCAGTACTTC. This codes for CASSYSKRGNEQYF.

The rearrangement uses TRBV27 and TRBJ1-3; TRBD1 matches at 10 bases. CDR1 and CDR2 (germline): MNHEY, SMNVEV (reference sequence). V shed 4 bases and J 8 bases; nucleotides not matched to a gene: 8. The CDR3 covers 15 residues. The CDR3 nucleotides read TGTGCCAGCAGTTCCCGCGGACAGGGGGGCTACACCATATATTTT. Amino acid sequence: CASSSRGQGGYTIYF.

The chain couples TRBV9 to TRBJ2-1, with 7 bases identical to TRBD1. The germline V gene has CDR1 SGDLS and CDR2 YYNGEE. The CDR3 sequence is 19 residues long. After removal of 2 bases from V and 5 bases from J, the junction contained 19 bases not matched to a gene. The CDR3 nucleotides are TGTGCCAGCAGCGTTGATCCCGACAGGGTAGGCGCGAGGGACAATGAGCAGTTCTTC. This gives the protein CASSVDPDRVGARDNEQFF. The whole variable domain, filled in from reference TRBV9 and TRBJ2-1, reads DSGVTQTPKHLITATGQRVTLRCSPRSGDLSVYWYQQSLDQGLQFLIQYYNGEERAKGNILERFSAQQFPDLHSELNLSSLELGDSALYFCASSVDPDRVGARDNEQFFGPGTRLTVL.

The genes are TRBV6-6 and TRBJ2-3; no clear D. The CDR3 has 12 residues. Trimming shortened V by 8 bases and J by 6 bases, and 12 bases separated the two germline ends. Germline assignment: CDR1 MNHNY and CDR2 SVGAGI (reference sequence). CDR3 region: CASGDSSDTQYF. The CDR3 bases are TGTGCCAGCGGGGATTCCTCGGATACGCAGTATTTT.

The genes are TRBV5-1 and TRBJ1-5; D is perhaps TRBD1 (6 bases). Germline lookup yields CDR1 SGHRS and CDR2 YFSETQ. V dropped 4 bases and J dropped 6 bases, with 11 bases sitting between them. The CDR3 has 13 residues. The CDR3 here is CASSVSQGQPQHF. The CDR3 nucleotides are TGCGCCAGCAGCGTGTCACAGGGTCAGCCCCAGCATTTT.

The gene calls are TRBV29-1 and TRBJ1-1, with TRBD1 matching over 8 bases. CDR1 is SQVTM, CDR2 ANQGSEA, per germline. The CDR3 is 15 amino acids. After removal of 1 base from V and 4 bases from J, the junction contained 8 bases not matched to a gene. CDR3 amino acids: CSVEGWGTGVTEAFF. CDR3 sequence (DNA): TGCAGCGTTGAAGGGTGGGGGACAGGAGTCACTGAAGCTTTCTTT. Full variable domain (remainder filled in from reference TRBV29-1 and TRBJ1-1): SAVISQKPSRDICQRGTSLTIQCQVDSQVTMMFWYRQQPGQSLTLIATANQGSEATYESGFVIDKFPISRPNLTFSTLTVSNMSPEDSSIYLCSVEGWGTGVTEAFFGQGTRLTVV.

V usage is TRBV19 and J usage is TRBJ2-1, with 11 bases fitting TRBD2. Germline V lookup: CDR1 LNHDA, CDR2 SQIVND (reference sequence). Trimming cost V 10 bases and J 0 bases; bases outside gene matches: 23. The CDR3 sequence is 21 residues long. This chain's CDR3 is CATSSYPGTSGSSSSYNEQFF. The CDR3 DNA reads TGTGCCACCTCCTCCTACCCCGGGACTAGCGGCTCGTCAAGCTCCTACAATGAGCAGTTCTTC.

This clone was counted between two and nine times. V and J are TRBV15 and TRBJ2-1; the match to TRBD1 covers 7 bases. CDR3 length: 16 amino acids. The germline V gene has CDR1 LNHNV and CDR2 YYDKDF (reference sequence). With V trimmed by 0 bases and J by 6 bases, 8 bases remained unmatched. The CDR3: CATSRDRQGTANEQFF. The CDR3 DNA is TGTGCCACCAGCAGAGACCGACAGGGAACGGCCAATGAGCAGTTCTTC.

The V and J genes are TRBV7-2 and TRBJ1-1; weak D call: TRBD1 (5 bases). CDR1 and CDR2 (germline): SGHTA, FQGNSA. Trimming pared 1 base from V and 5 bases from J, leaving 14 bases between. This CDR3 is 15 amino acids long. The CDR3 nucleotides are TGTGCCAGCAGCTTAGAGCAGGGAATATGGACTGAAGCTTTCTTT. Its protein product is CASSLEQGIWTEAFF.

This clone came up a few times. The gene calls are TRBV13 and TRBJ2-1, with D maybe TRBD2 (6 bases). Germline CDR1 is PRHDT and CDR2 is FYEKMQ (reference sequence). CDR3 length: 13 residues. The germline V and J ends were trimmed by 1 base and 10 bases, with 11 bases remaining between them. In DNA form, the CDR3 reads TGTGCCAGCAGCTTAGAGCGGGTGCGGGAGCAGTTCTTC. Protein: CASSLERVREQFF.

The chain links TRBV11-2 to TRBJ1-5; D unclear. The CDR3 extends over 15 amino acids. V lost 5 bases and J 3 bases, leaving 14 bases between the germline ends. Germline CDR1 SGHAT, CDR2 FQNNGV. The CDR3 protein is CASSKNGRTNQPQHF. CDR3 nucleotide sequence: TGTGCCAGCAGCAAGAACGGACGGACCAATCAGCCCCAGCATTTT.

The chain recombines TRBV4-1 with TRBJ1-4; D remains unclear. V was pared by 1 base and J by 0 bases, with 6 bases between. The CDR3 is made up of 15 amino acids. Looked up from germline, CDR1 is MGHRA and CDR2 is YSYEKL. The DNA of the CDR3 is TGCGCCAGCAGCCAAGGGACTGCAACTAATGAAAAACTGTTTTTT. Translating it yields CASSQGTATNEKLFF.

The chain recombines TRBV5-8 with TRBJ2-7; D possibly corresponds to TRBD1 (6 bases). Per germline, CDR1 SGHTS and CDR2 YDEGEE. V was cut by 4 bases and J by 2 bases, with 16 bases left in between. CDR3 length equals 15 residues. The CDR3 protein is CASSPTGPSTYEQYF. CDR3 DNA sequence: TGTGCCAGCAGCCCAACAGGGCCCTCCACCTACGAGCAGTACTTC.

The chain links TRBV5-4 to TRBJ2-5, with D possibly TRBD1 on 6 matching bases. Trimming took 5 bases from V and 3 from J, leaving 17 bases between them. CDR1 SGHNT and CDR2 YYREEE come from the germline V gene (reference sequence). The CDR3 extends over 15 amino acids. The CDR3 DNA reads TGTGCCAGCAGTTCCCCGGGACAAGAAGAAGAGACCCAGTACTTC. This codes for CASSSPGQEEETQYF.